This T cell receptor (beta chain) was captured in a study of T cell clones after liver transplantation. Study background: TCRbeta sequencing after a pre-transplant mixed lymphocyte reaction identified graft-donor-reactive clones, later tracked in post-transplant blood. Blood was drawn pre-transplant, before withdrawal, and after full or failed withdrawal. Three of eight recipients were HCV-positive; others had non-autoimmune, non-viral indications.

This clone was observed once. Its antigen is unknown. Study-wide results and caveats: Graft donor-reactive T cells may have migrated into the graft rather than being deleted.

The CDR3 is 11 amino acids. Germline V lookup: CDR1 DFQATT, CDR2 SNEGSKA (reference sequence). V was shortened by 7 bases and J by 6 bases, with 9 bases between the two germline ends. Only in-frame clones appear in the TCRdb table, and some are missing; sequencing was by immunoSEQ multiplex PCR. Here the sample spans over 25,000 clones, around 96% being singletons. V and J are TRBV20-1 and TRBJ2-2; D remains ambiguous. The specimen comprised CD8+ T cells from blood, sampled 12 months after liver transplant. The source is a human patient who received a liver transplant. Some T cells may be supplied by the graft donor. The CDR3 sequence: CSVPHPGELFF. CDR3 nucleotides: TGCAGTGTACCTCATCCCGGGGAGCTGTTTTTT.